This record looks at one TCR beta chain sequence and its context. No antigen is known for it. Trimming stripped 2 bases from V and 2 bases from J, with 7 bases between. The CDR3 is 14 amino acids. The sample comes from a study of human T cells and chemical hapten exposure. In the library, unique molecular identifiers were attached to individual cDNA molecules. Methods used by the authors: Samples had a median of approximately 89,000 TCRs, ranging roughly 20,000 to 750,000. Each CDR3 protein gets one entry after TCRdb re-called the RACE reads with MiXCR. It is TCRdb's table, rather than the study itself, that gives the V and J calls and clone size. This repertoire shows 100,000 to 150,000 distinct CDR3 sequences, about 8.2% found once; its top ten account for around 1.7%. The time point was: healthy volunteer bleed at 2 weeks. Before extraction, the whole blood was not fractionated, and total RNA was taken from it.

Study-wide results and limits: The number of TCRs over 1 in 1000 frequency stayed unchanged after DPC.

The chain uses TRBV12-3 or TRBV12-4 and TRBJ1-5; D uncertain. Sequencing was done on a sample of whole blood. The source is a male donor in good health. Some clones in this sample may be carry-over from other donors' samples. The DNA for the CDR3 is TGTGCCAGCAGTTTAAGTTGGGGCAATCAGCCCCAGCATTTT. Its protein is CASSLSWGNQPQHF.